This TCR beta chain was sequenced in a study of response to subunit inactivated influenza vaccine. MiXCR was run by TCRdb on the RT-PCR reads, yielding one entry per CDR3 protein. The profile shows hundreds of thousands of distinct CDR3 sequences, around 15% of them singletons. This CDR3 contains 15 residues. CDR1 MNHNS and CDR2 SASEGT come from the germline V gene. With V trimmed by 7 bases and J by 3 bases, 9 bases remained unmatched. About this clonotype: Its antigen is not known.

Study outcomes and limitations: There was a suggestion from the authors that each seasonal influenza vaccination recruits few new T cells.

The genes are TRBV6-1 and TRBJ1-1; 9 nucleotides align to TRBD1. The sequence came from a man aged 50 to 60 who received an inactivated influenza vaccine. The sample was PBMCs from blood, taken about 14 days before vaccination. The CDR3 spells CASNRDRDWDTEAFF. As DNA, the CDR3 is TGTGCCAGCAACCGGGACAGGGACTGGGACACTGAAGCTTTCTTT.